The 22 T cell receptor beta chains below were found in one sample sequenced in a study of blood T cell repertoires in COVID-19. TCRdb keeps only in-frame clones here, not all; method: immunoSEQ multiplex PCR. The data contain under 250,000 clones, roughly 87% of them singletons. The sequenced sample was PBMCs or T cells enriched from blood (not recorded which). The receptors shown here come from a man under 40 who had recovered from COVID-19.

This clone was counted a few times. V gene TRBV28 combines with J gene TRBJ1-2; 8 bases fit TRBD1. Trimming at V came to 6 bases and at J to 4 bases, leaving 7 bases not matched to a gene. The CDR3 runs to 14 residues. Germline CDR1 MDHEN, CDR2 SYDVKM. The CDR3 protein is CASRTTGTGYGYTF. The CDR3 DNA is TGTGCCAGCAGAACTACCGGGACAGGCTATGGCTACACCTTC.

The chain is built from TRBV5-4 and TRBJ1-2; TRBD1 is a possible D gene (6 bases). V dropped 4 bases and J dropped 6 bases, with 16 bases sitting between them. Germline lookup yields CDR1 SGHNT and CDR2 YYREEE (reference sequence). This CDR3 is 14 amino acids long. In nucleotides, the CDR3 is TGTGCCAGCAGCCCCACGCCAGGGGTGAATGGCTACACCTTC. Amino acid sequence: CASSPTPGVNGYTF.

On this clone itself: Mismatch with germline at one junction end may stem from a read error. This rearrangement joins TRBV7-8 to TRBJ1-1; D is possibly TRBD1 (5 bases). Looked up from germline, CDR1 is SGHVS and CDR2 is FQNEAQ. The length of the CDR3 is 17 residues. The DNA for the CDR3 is TGTGCCAGCAACTTAGGGCGGGGATTAAAGGGGATTGCTGAAGCTTTCTTT. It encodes CASNLGRGLKGIAEAFF.

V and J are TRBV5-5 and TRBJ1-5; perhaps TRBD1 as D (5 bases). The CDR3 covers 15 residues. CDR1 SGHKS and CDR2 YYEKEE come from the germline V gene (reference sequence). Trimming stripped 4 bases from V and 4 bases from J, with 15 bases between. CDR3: CASSPKGNGNQPQHF. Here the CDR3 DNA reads TGTGCCAGCAGCCCCAAGGGGAACGGTAATCAGCCCCAGCATTTT.

CDR3 nucleotides: TGTGCCAGTAGTTGGAGCGGGGCCCCGCGTCCCACGGCCAAAAACATTCAGTACTTC. It translates to CASSWSGAPRPTAKNIQYF. The V call is TRBV19, the J call TRBJ2-4, with TRBD2 matching 7 bases. The CDR3 loop spans 19 amino acids. V lost 5 bases, J lost 1 base, and 17 bases stayed unmatched. Germline assignment: CDR1 LNHDA and CDR2 SQIVND (reference sequence).

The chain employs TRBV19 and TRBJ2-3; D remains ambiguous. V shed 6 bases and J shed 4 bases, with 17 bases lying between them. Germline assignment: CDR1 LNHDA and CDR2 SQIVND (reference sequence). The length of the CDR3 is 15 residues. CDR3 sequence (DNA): TGTGCCAGTAGCCCTCCCTTGGGCCCTTCAGATACGCAGTATTTT. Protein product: CASSPPLGPSDTQYF.

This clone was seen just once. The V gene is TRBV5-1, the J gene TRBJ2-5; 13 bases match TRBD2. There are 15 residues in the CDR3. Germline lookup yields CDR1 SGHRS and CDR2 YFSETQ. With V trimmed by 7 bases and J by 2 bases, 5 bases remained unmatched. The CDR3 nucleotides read TGCGCCAGCGGGATGACTAGCGGGGGGCAAGAGACCCAGTACTTC. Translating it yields CASGMTSGGQETQYF.

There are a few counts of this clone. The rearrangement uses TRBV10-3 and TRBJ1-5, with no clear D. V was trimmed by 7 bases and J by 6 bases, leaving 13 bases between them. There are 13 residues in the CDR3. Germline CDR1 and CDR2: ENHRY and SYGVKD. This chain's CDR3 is CAITGGEGQPQHF. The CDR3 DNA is TGTGCCATCACCGGCGGGGAGGGTCAGCCCCAGCATTTT.

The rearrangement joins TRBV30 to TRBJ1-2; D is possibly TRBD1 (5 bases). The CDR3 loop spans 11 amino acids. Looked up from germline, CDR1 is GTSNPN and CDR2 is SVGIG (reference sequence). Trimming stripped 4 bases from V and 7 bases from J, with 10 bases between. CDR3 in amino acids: CAWTRGGGYTF. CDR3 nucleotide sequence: TGTGCCTGGACGAGGGGAGGTGGCTACACCTTC.

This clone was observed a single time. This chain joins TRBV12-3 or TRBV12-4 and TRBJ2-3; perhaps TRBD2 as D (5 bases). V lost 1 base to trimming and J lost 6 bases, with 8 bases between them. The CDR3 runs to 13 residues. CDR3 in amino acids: CASSLGGPDTQYF. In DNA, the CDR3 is TGTGCCAGCAGTTTAGGAGGGCCCGATACGCAGTATTTT.

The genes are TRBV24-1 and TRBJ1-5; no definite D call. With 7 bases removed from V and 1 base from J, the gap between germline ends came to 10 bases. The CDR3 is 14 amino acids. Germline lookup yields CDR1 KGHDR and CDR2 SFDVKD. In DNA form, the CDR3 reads TGTGCCACCAGCGGAGGATCGAGCAATCAGCCCCAGCATTTT. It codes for CATSGGSSNQPQHF.

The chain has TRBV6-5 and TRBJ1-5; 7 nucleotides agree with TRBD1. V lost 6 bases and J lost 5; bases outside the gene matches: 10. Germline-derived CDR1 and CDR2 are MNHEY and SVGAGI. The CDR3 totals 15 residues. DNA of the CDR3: TGTGCCAGCAGCGCTTCGACAGGGTCTGATCAGCCCCAGCATTTT. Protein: CASSASTGSDQPQHF.

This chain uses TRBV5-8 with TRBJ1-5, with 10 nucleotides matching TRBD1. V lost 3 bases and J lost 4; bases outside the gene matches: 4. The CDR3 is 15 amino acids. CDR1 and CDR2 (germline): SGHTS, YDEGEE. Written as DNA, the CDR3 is TGTGCCAGCAGCTCCGGGACAGGGGTGAATCAGCCCCAGCATTTT. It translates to CASSSGTGVNQPQHF. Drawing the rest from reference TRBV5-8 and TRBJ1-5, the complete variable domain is EAGVTQSPTHLIKTRGQQATLRCSPISGHTSVYWYQQALGLGLQFLLWYDEGEERNRGNFPPRFSGRQFPNYSSELNVNALELEDSALYLCASSSGTGVNQPQHFGDGTRLSIL.

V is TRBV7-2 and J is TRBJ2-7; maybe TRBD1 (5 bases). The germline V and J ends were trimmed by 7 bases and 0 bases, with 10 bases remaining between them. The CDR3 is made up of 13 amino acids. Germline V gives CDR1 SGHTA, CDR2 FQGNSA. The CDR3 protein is CASTGDSSYEQYF. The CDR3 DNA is TGTGCCAGCACTGGAGACAGCTCCTACGAGCAGTACTTC. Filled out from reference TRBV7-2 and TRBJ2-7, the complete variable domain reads GAGVSQSPSNKVTEKGKDVELRCDPISGHTALYWYRQSLGQGLEFLIYFQGNSAPDKSGLPSDRFSAERTGGSVSTLTIQRTQQEDSAVYLCASTGDSSYEQYFGPGTRLTVT.

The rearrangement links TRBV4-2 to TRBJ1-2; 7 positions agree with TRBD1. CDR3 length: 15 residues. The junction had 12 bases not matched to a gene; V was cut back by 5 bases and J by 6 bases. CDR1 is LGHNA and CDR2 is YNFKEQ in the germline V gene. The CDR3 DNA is TGTGCCAGCAGCAACAGACAGGGAAAGAACGATGGCTACACCTTC. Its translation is CASSNRQGKNDGYTF.

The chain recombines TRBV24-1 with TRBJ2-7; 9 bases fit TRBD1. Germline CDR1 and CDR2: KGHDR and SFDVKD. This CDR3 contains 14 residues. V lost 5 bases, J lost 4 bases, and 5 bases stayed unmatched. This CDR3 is CATSANRGPYEQYF. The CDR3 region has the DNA TGTGCCACCAGTGCCAACAGGGGGCCTTACGAGCAGTACTTC.

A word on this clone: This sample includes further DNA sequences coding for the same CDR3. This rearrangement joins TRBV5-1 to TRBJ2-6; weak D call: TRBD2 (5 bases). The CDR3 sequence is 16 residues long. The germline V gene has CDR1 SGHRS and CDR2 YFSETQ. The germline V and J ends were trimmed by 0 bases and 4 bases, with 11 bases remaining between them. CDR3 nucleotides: TGCGCCAGCAGCTTGGATGGCGGGTCAGGGGCCAACGTCCTGACTTTC. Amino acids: CASSLDGGSGANVLTF. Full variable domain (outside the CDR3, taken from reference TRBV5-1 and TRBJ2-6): KAGVTQTPRYLIKTRGQQVTLSCSPISGHRSVSWYQQTPGQGLQFLFEYFSETQRNKGNFPGRFSGRQFSNSRSEMNVSTLELGDSALYLCASSLDGGSGANVLTFGAGSRLTVL.

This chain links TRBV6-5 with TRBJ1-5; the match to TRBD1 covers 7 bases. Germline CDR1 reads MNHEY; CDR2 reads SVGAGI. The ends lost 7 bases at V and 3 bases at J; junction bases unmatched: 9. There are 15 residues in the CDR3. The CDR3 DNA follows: TGTGCCAGCATTACTGACAGGGACGCCAATCAGCCCCAGCATTTT. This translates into CASITDRDANQPQHF.

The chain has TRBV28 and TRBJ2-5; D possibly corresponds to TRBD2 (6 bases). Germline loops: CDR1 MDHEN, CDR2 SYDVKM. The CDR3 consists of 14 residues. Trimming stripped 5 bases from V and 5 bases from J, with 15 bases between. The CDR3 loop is CASSPDYPIETQYF. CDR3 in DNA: TGTGCCAGCAGTCCGGACTACCCGATTGAGACCCAGTACTTC.

CDR3 sequence reads: CASRPTSRETQYF. In DNA, the CDR3 is TGTGCCAGCAGGCCGACTAGTAGGGAGACCCAGTACTTC. V gene TRBV6-5 combines with J gene TRBJ2-5, with a weak D call TRBD2 (6 bases). The CDR3 spans 13 residues. V lost 6 bases and J lost 5, with 13 bases in between. CDR1 is MNHEY and CDR2 is SVGAGI in the germline V gene.

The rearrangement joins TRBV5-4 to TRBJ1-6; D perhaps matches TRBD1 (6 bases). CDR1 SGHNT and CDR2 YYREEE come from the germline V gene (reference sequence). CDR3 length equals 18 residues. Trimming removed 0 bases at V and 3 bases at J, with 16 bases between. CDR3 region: CASSLVLTDRVYNSPLHF. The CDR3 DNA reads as TGTGCCAGCAGCTTGGTATTGACGGACAGAGTCTATAATTCACCCCTCCACTTT.

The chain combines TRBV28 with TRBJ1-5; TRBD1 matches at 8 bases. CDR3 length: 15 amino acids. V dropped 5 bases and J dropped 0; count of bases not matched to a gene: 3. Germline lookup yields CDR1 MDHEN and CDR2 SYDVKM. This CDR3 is CASSPGQGSNQPQHF. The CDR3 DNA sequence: TGTGCCAGCAGTCCAGGACAGGGTAGCAATCAGCCCCAGCATTTT.